The 2 T cell receptor beta chains reported below all come from one sample, sequenced in a study of response to subunit inactivated influenza vaccine. One entry per CDR3 protein, called by TCRdb with MiXCR from the RT-PCR reads. The profile shows around 540,000 distinct CDR3 sequences, 10% to 15% of them singletons. Sequencing was performed on PBMCs from blood, taken on the day of vaccination. Every receptor here comes from a man aged 50 to 59 who received an inactivated influenza vaccine.

This clonotype was detected a few times. The V call is TRBV19, the J call TRBJ2-2; no firm D call. CDR1 and CDR2 from the germline V gene are LNHDA and SQIVND (reference sequence). This CDR3 spans 11 amino acids. Trimming cost V 2 bases and J 7 bases, with 2 bases left between them. The CDR3 coding sequence is TGTGCCAGTAGTATAAACGGGGAGCTGTTTTTT. This encodes CASSINGELFF.

The rearrangement joins TRBV29-1 to TRBJ2-7; 7 nucleotides agree with TRBD1. J gave up 4 bases and V 5 bases, and 5 bases lay outside the gene matches. The CDR3 totals 12 residues. Germline V lookup: CDR1 SQVTM, CDR2 ANQGSEA. Here the CDR3 reads CSVRDSQYEQYF. In nucleotides, the CDR3 is TGCAGCGTTCGGGACAGCCAGTACGAGCAGTACTTC.